This T cell receptor (beta chain) is from a study of OX40 agonist ivuxolimab in advanced cancers. Study background: Ivuxolimab is an agonistic anti-OX40 (CD134) antibody, and patients were treated with it.

It was autoimmune disease history or systemic immunosuppression that excluded patients. The CDR3 is made up of 11 amino acids. V was trimmed by 5 bases and J by 5 bases, leaving 5 bases between them. CDR1 and CDR2 (germline): SGHRS, YFSETQ. The protocol was immunoSEQ multiplex PCR, while the TCRdb copy is restricted to in-frame clones and leaves out a portion. Here the sample spans about 24,000 clones, almost 80% being singletons. The sample in question was CD4+ or CD8+ T cells sorted from blood, obtained in a trial of the OX40 agonist ivuxolimab. This chain links TRBV5-1 with TRBJ2-1; D is unresolved. This sequence was found in an adult with an advanced solid tumor such as melanoma, head and neck, liver or kidney cancer. The CDR3 region is CASRDHNEQFF. Written as DNA, the CDR3 is TGCGCCAGCAGGGACCACAATGAGCAGTTCTTC.